The sequence of this T cell receptor beta chain was determined in a study of blood T cells in healthy people across ages. This clonotype occurred many times. Its target is unknown. Primers used in a second PCR of about 7 to 12 cycles were a sample-barcoded 5' primer and a J-beta primer mix. One entry per CDR3 protein, called by TCRdb with MiXCR from the 5' RACE reads. The sample includes 850,000 to 950,000 distinct CDR3 sequences, under 35% of them seen just once. General study results and limits: Higher diversity, along with more naive CD4+ cells, distinguished long-lived donors from aged donors.

The source material was blood. The TCR comes from a woman of 80 years or more in good health.

As DNA, the CDR3 is TGTGCCAGCAGTCAACCAACGACAGGGGGGTATGGCTACACCTTC. Translated: CASSQPTTGGYGYTF. V and J are TRBV6-6 and TRBJ1-2, with TRBD1 matching over 9 bases. The V and J ends lost 5 bases and 5 bases, in that order; junction bases with no gene match: 9. CDR1 is MNHNY, CDR2 SVGAGI, per germline (reference sequence). The CDR3 totals 15 residues.